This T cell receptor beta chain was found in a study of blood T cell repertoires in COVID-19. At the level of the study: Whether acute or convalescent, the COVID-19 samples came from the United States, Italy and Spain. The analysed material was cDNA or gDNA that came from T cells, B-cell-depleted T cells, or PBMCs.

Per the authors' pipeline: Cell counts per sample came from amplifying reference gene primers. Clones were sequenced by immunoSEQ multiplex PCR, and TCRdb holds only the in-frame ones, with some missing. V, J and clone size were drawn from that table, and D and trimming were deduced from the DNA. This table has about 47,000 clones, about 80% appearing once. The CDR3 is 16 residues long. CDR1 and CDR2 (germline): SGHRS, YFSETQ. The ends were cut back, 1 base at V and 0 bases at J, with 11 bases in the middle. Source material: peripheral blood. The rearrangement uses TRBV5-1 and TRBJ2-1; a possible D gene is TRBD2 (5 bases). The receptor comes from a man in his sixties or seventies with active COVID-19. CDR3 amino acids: CASSLLRESSYNEQFF. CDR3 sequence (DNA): TGCGCCAGCAGCTTGTTGAGGGAAAGCTCCTACAATGAGCAGTTCTTC. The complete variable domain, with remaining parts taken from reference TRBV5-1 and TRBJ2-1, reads KAGVTQTPRYLIKTRGQQVTLSCSPISGHRSVSWYQQTPGQGLQFLFEYFSETQRNKGNFPGRFSGRQFSNSRSEMNVSTLELGDSALYLCASSLLRESSYNEQFFGPGTRLTVL.